This record looks at one T cell receptor (beta chain) sequence and its context. Its antigen is unidentified. Selection required adequate fresh-frozen tumor tissue plus more than two years' survival data. The sample comes from a study of glioma-infiltrating T cells after dendritic cell vaccination. General study points: Patients with more pretreatment TILs had longer time to progression and survival.

Up to about 2 ug genomic DNA was used for TCRB CDR3 amplification. Generated by immunoSEQ multiplex PCR, the TCRdb table keeps only in-frame clones and is missing some. The sample includes 93,000 or so clones, 81% of them seen just once. The V gene lost 4 bases and the J gene lost 3 bases, with 14 bases spanning the gap. The germline V gene has CDR1 SGHNT and CDR2 YYREEE (reference sequence). This CDR3 has 14 amino acids. The starting material was blood, obtained before dendritic cell vaccination. The chain joins TRBV5-4 to TRBJ2-7, with D possibly being TRBD1 (5 bases). The TCR comes from a human donor with glioblastoma. CDR3 region: CASSDPTVDYEQYF. The CDR3 DNA is TGTGCCAGCAGCGACCCGACAGTCGACTACGAGCAGTACTTC. The whole variable domain, remainder taken from reference TRBV5-4 and TRBJ2-7, is ETGVTQSPTHLIKTRGQQVTLRCSSQSGHNTVSWYQQALGQGPQFIFQYYREEENGRGNFPPRFSGLQFPNYSSELNVNALELDDSALYLCASSDPTVDYEQYFGPGTRLTVT.